These 21 T cell receptor beta chains originate from one sample sequenced in a study of blood T cell repertoires in COVID-19. Profiling relied on immunoSEQ multiplex PCR, and the TCRdb table lists in-frame clones only, not all of them. Of about 25,000 clones listed, roughly 82% were seen once; the top ten hold about 1.7%. The specimen was peripheral blood. These receptors all come from a man older than 75 with active or convalescent COVID-19.

This sequence joins TRBV2 and TRBJ1-5; D call uncertain. Germline CDR1 is SNHLY and CDR2 is FYNNEI. CDR3 length equals 13 residues. Between the trimmed V and J ends, which lost 8 bases and 6 bases, there was a span of 14 bases. DNA for the CDR3: TGTGCCAGCGATTTAACAGCGGGTCAGCCCCAGCATTTT. It is translated as CASDLTAGQPQHF.

The chain couples TRBV5-1 to TRBJ2-3, with 11 nucleotides matching TRBD2. V was clipped by 4 bases and J by 2 bases; unmatched bases: 9. Germline loops: CDR1 SGHRS, CDR2 YFSETQ. This CDR3 contains 17 residues. The CDR3 DNA sequence: TGCGCCAGCAGCGCAAAAGAGGGACTAGCGGACACAGATACGCAGTATTTT. Its protein is CASSAKEGLADTDTQYF.

The chain employs TRBV9 and TRBJ1-4; D is ambiguous. The CDR3 is 15 residues long. V was shortened by 0 bases and J by 7 bases, with 13 bases between the two germline ends. Germline values: CDR1 SGDLS, CDR2 YYNGEE. The CDR3 bases are TGTGCCAGCAGCGTAGGCGAGGGTATGGTTGAAAAACTGTTTTTT. Its protein product is CASSVGEGMVEKLFF. Together with reference TRBV9 and TRBJ1-4, the CDR3 gives the full variable domain: DSGVTQTPKHLITATGQRVTLRCSPRSGDLSVYWYQQSLDQGLQFLIQYYNGEERAKGNILERFSAQQFPDLHSELNLSSLELGDSALYFCASSVGEGMVEKLFFGSGTQLSVL.

V gene TRBV7-8 combines with J gene TRBJ1-2; no definite D call. In germline, CDR1 is SGHVS, CDR2 FQNEAQ. V gave up 3 bases and J gave up 3 bases, with 14 bases separating them. The CDR3 has 15 residues. CDR3 DNA sequence: TGTGCCAGCAGCTTCTTGCGAGGCTCCGACTATGGCTACACCTTC. Translated, it gives CASSFLRGSDYGYTF.

The rearrangement joins TRBV2 to TRBJ1-3; TRBD1 aligns across 9 bases. CDR1 is SNHLY, CDR2 FYNNEI, per germline. V gave up 4 bases and J gave up 4 bases; unmatched junction bases: 8. The CDR3 runs to 16 residues. The CDR3 is CASSGKQGTGGNTIYF. DNA for the CDR3: TGTGCCAGCAGTGGGAAGCAAGGGACAGGGGGAAACACCATATATTTT.

V gene TRBV28 combines with J gene TRBJ2-3; 7 nucleotides match TRBD1. The V segment lost 8 bases and the J segment 0 bases; nucleotides outside the gene matches: 5. CDR3 length equals 14 residues. Germline V gene sequence: CDR1 MDHEN, CDR2 SYDVKM. This CDR3 is CASGTRGSTDTQYF. In DNA, the CDR3 is TGTGCCAGCGGCACCAGGGGGAGCACAGATACGCAGTATTTT. Full variable domain (remainder filled in from reference TRBV28 and TRBJ2-3): DVKVTQSSRYLVKRTGEKVFLECVQDMDHENMFWYRQDPGLGLRLIYFSYDVKMKEKGDIPEGYSVSREKKERFSLILESASTNQTSMYLCASGTRGSTDTQYFGPGTRLTVL.

The chain couples TRBV5-6 to TRBJ1-2; the D is unclear. V was trimmed by 4 bases and J by 1 base, leaving 8 bases between them. The CDR3 is made up of 13 amino acids. Germline CDR1 and CDR2: SGHDT and YYEEEE. The CDR3 DNA reads TGTGCCAGCAGCGCGGGATTTAACTATGGCTACACCTTC. Its translation: CASSAGFNYGYTF. Filled out from reference TRBV5-6 and TRBJ1-2, the complete variable domain reads DAGVTQSPTHLIKTRGQQVTLRCSPKSGHDTVSWYQQALGQGPQFIFQYYEEEERQRGNFPDRFSGHQFPNYSSELNVNALLLGDSALYLCASSAGFNYGYTFGSGTRLTVV.

V usage is TRBV5-1 and J usage is TRBJ2-7, with 8 bases identical to TRBD2. The CDR3 totals 14 residues. After removal of 6 bases from V and 0 bases from J, the junction contained 5 bases not matched to a gene. Per germline, CDR1 SGHRS and CDR2 YFSETQ. CDR3 region: CASKPGGGSYEQYF. DNA of the CDR3: TGCGCCAGCAAACCCGGGGGGGGCTCCTACGAGCAGTACTTC.

This clone was counted only a few times. This rearrangement joins TRBV11-2 to TRBJ2-7; 7 nucleotides align to TRBD1. The germline V gene encodes CDR1 SGHAT and CDR2 FQNNGV. V trimming: 4 bases; J trimming: 3 bases; junction bases outside the gene matches: 12. CDR3 length: 16 amino acids. The CDR3 DNA reads TGTGCCAGCAGCTCCTCGACCCAGACAGGGCACTACGAGCAGTACTTC. This codes for CASSSSTQTGHYEQYF.

In this sample, this clone turned up once. The gene calls are TRBV5-1 and TRBJ1-1; D is uncertain. This CDR3 is 14 amino acids long. Trimming stripped 5 bases from V and 1 base from J, with 12 bases between. Germline CDR1 is SGHRS and CDR2 is YFSETQ. The CDR3 DNA is TGCGCCAGCAGAACTGGAGGAGAGAACACTGAAGCTTTCTTT. As protein: CASRTGGENTEAFF.

This sequence joins TRBV7-8 and TRBJ2-2; weak D call: TRBD1 (6 bases). The germline V gene encodes CDR1 SGHVS and CDR2 FQNEAQ. This CDR3 is 18 amino acids long. The V end lost 5 bases, the J end lost 0 bases, and 19 bases lay between the germline ends. This chain's CDR3 is CASSISPDSPSNTGELFF. CDR3 coding DNA: TGTGCCAGCAGCATTTCCCCGGACAGTCCGTCGAACACCGGGGAGCTGTTTTTT.

This chain links TRBV6-2 or TRBV6-3 with TRBJ2-1; D possibly corresponds to TRBD2 (6 bases). The CDR3 has 12 amino acids. V was trimmed by 6 bases and J by 10 bases, leaving 13 bases between them. Germline V gives CDR1 MNHEY, CDR2 SVGEGT. This CDR3 reads CASSPIAEEQFF. CDR3 bases: TGTGCCAGCAGCCCAATAGCGGAAGAGCAGTTCTTC.

The chain links TRBV28 to TRBJ1-2; unclear D gene. Trimming took off 6 bases at V and 1 base at J, with 9 bases between the two ends. This CDR3 has 13 amino acids. Germline CDR1 reads MDHEN; CDR2 reads SYDVKM. The CDR3 DNA is TGTGCCAGCAGCCGGGGAGGTAACTATGGCTACACCTTC. Its protein product is CASSRGGNYGYTF.

This clone was detected a few times. The rearrangement joins TRBV7-3 to TRBJ2-7; tentatively, D is TRBD1 (6 bases). The CDR3 runs to 16 residues. The germline gives CDR1 SGHTA, CDR2 FQGTGA. V lost 5 bases, J lost 3 bases, and 20 bases lay in between. The CDR3 nucleotides are TGTGCCAGCAGCCCCCCAGTTTTGGGGGCCCACTACGAGCAGTACTTC. This codes for CASSPPVLGAHYEQYF. The full variable domain, completed using reference TRBV7-3 and TRBJ2-7, is GAGVSQTPSNKVTEKGKYVELRCDPISGHTALYWYRQSLGQGPEFLIYFQGTGAADDSGLPNDRFFAVRPEGSVSTLKIQRTERGDSAVYLCASSPPVLGAHYEQYFGPGTRLTVT.

This rearrangement joins TRBV5-5 to TRBJ1-3; tentative D call: TRBD1 (6 bases). The CDR3 has 14 amino acids. The germline V gene has CDR1 SGHKS and CDR2 YYEKEE (reference sequence). Trimming removed 3 bases at V and 1 base at J, with 8 bases between. The CDR3 is CASSYGQSGNTIYF. The CDR3 bases are TGTGCCAGCAGCTACGGACAGTCTGGAAACACCATATATTTT.

Written as DNA, the CDR3 is TGCGCCAGCAGCCCCGGGACAGGAACTTATAATTCACCCCTCCACTTT. It is translated as CASSPGTGTYNSPLHF. The chain uses TRBV4-1 and TRBJ1-6; 8 positions agree with TRBD1. The CDR3 length is 16 residues. The trim removed 4 bases at V and 4 bases at J, leaving 6 bases unmatched. Germline V gives CDR1 MGHRA, CDR2 YSYEKL.

The chain uses TRBV13 and TRBJ2-3; TRBD2 might be the D (6 bases). This CDR3 is 14 amino acids long. Deletions cut 4 bases from V and 3 bases from J, with 11 bases between. CDR1 and CDR2 from the germline V gene are PRHDT and FYEKMQ (reference sequence). The CDR3 sequence is CASSWVAVTDTQYF. The DNA for the CDR3 is TGTGCCAGCAGCTGGGTAGCGGTAACAGATACGCAGTATTTT. Full variable domain (outside the CDR3, taken from reference TRBV13 and TRBJ2-3): AAGVIQSPRHLIKEKRETATLKCYPIPRHDTVYWYQQGPGQDPQFLISFYEKMQSDKGSIPDRFSAQQFSDYHSELNMSSLELGDSALYFCASSWVAVTDTQYFGPGTRLTVL.

This clone has just a few counts. J is TRBJ1-2 and V is TRBV20-1, with D possibly being TRBD1 (6 bases). From germline, CDR1 is DFQATT and CDR2 SNEGSKA (reference sequence). The CDR3 is 16 residues long. V was clipped by 3 bases and J by 2 bases, with 19 bases between them. DNA for the CDR3: TGCAGTGCTAGTGGGGGGCAGTCTAATAACAACTATGGCTACACCTTC. It is translated as CSASGGQSNNNYGYTF.

The chain uses TRBV15 and TRBJ1-3; D is uncertain. The CDR3 runs 15 residues. Per germline, CDR1 LNHNV and CDR2 YYDKDF (reference sequence). Trimming stripped 0 bases from V and 4 bases from J, with 10 bases between. The CDR3 protein is CATSRETYPGNTIYF. Here the CDR3 DNA reads TGTGCCACCAGCAGAGAAACCTACCCCGGAAACACCATATATTTT.

The gene calls are TRBV5-1 and TRBJ1-1; TRBD1 might be the D (6 bases). The CDR3 runs to 12 residues. Trimming shortened V by 7 bases and J by 1 base, and 8 bases separated the two germline ends. The germline V gene has CDR1 SGHRS and CDR2 YFSETQ. CDR3 DNA sequence: TGCGCCAGCCGGACAGAGAACACTGAAGCTTTCTTT. It specifies CASRTENTEAFF.

The chain is built from TRBV18 and TRBJ2-5; 8 bases map to TRBD1. Looked up from germline, CDR1 is KGHSH and CDR2 is LQKENI. This CDR3 has 14 residues. V shed 8 bases, J shed 4 bases, and the junction held 9 bases outside the gene matches. The CDR3: CASRGQGASETQYF. The CDR3 DNA reads as TGTGCCAGCCGAGGACAGGGCGCGTCAGAGACCCAGTACTTC.